This TCR beta chain was captured in a study of cytomegalovirus exposure and HLA in healthy donors. Regarding donors, all were healthy bone marrow donors. The germline V gene encodes CDR1 KGHSH and CDR2 LQKENI. The V end lost 2 bases, the J end lost 7 bases, and 12 bases lay between the germline ends. CDR3 size: 14 residues. PCR used 60 Vbeta primers and 13 Jbeta primers. TCRdb keeps only in-frame clones here, not all; method: immunoSEQ multiplex PCR. This table holds fewer than 250,000 clones, more than 65% found once. Material for sequencing was PBMCs. V is TRBV18 and J is TRBJ2-1, with D maybe TRBD2 (6 bases). The TCR originated in a man aged 35-49 years in good health and CMV-seropositive. CDR3 region: CASSPGVGRNEQFF. The CDR3 DNA reads TGTGCCAGCTCACCAGGGGTAGGGAGGAATGAGCAGTTCTTC.